This record covers a single T cell receptor beta chain. Its cognate antigen is unknown. All the patients suffered relapse after autologous stem cell transplantation, and brentuximab vedotin exposure differed. Classifying best responses yielded complete response, partial response or progressive disease. TCRdb keeps only in-frame clones here, not all; method: immunoSEQ multiplex PCR. This sample has under 100,000 clones, with 65% to 85% found just once. This entry is derived from a study of PD-1 blockade in classical Hodgkin lymphoma. The CDR3 totals 16 residues. Germline V gene lookup returns CDR1 ENHRY and CDR2 SYGVKD. Trimming stripped 2 bases from V and 2 bases from J, with 15 bases between. Study-wide results and limits: Possibly reflecting disease activity or prior therapy, repertoire differences have causes that remain undefined. TCR diversity in CD4+, not CD8+, cells rose significantly by C4D1.

The sequence derives from a human donor with classical Hodgkin lymphoma. The input for sequencing was peripheral blood mononuclear cells (PBMCs), taken at baseline. The chain joins TRBV10-3 to TRBJ1-2; possible D gene TRBD1, 6 bases. The CDR3 DNA follows: TGTGCCATCAGTGAGCCGTCCGGGACAAGAAACTATGGCTACACCTTC. Its translation is CAISEPSGTRNYGYTF.